The 25 T cell receptor beta chains below were found in one sample sequenced in a study of graft-versus-host responses after intestinal transplantation. Clones were sequenced by immunoSEQ multiplex PCR, and TCRdb holds only the in-frame ones, with some missing. The repertoire includes 80,000 to 90,000 clones, 85% to 90% of them detected once, and around 0.11% sits in the top ten. The antigens these receptors bind are not known. Sequencing was performed on unstimulated CD4+ T cells sorted from spleen or lymph node cells, taken before intestinal transplant. These receptors were taken from a human donor who received an intestinal transplant.

This chain links TRBV15 with TRBJ2-3; D gene uncertain. V was shortened by 0 bases and J by 1 base, with 5 bases between the two germline ends. The germline gives CDR1 LNHNV, CDR2 YYDKDF (reference sequence). The length of the CDR3 is 14 residues. The CDR3 here is CATSRDPGTDTQYF. The CDR3 region has the DNA TGTGCCACCAGCAGAGATCCAGGCACAGATACGCAGTATTTT.

The chain links TRBV7-3 to TRBJ1-3; tentatively, D is TRBD1 (5 bases). Trimming took 5 bases from V and 4 from J, leaving 12 bases between them. Germline CDR1 and CDR2: SGHTA and FQGTGA. The CDR3 is 14 residues long. Here the CDR3 reads CASSAGGIGNTIYF. The CDR3 coding sequence is TGTGCCAGCAGCGCCGGGGGAATCGGAAACACCATATATTTT.

Only a few counts were recorded for this clone. J is TRBJ2-7 and V is TRBV4-1; 10 nucleotides line up with TRBD2. Germline V gene sequence: CDR1 MGHRA, CDR2 YSYEKL. V lost 5 bases to trimming and J lost 2 bases; unmatched junction nucleotides: 9. The CDR3 is 16 amino acids. This CDR3 is CASSEKPLAGAYEQYF. In DNA, the CDR3 is TGCGCCAGCAGCGAAAAACCGCTAGCGGGGGCCTACGAGCAGTACTTC.

The CDR3 DNA reads as TGTGCCAGCAGCCCCAGGACTAGCGGCAAAGAGACCCAGTACTTC. Protein sequence: CASSPRTSGKETQYF. V and J are TRBV7-8 and TRBJ2-5, with 10 nucleotides matching TRBD2. The CDR3 consists of 15 residues. Trimming at V came to 5 bases and at J to 3 bases, leaving 6 bases not matched to a gene. Germline loops: CDR1 SGHVS, CDR2 FQNEAQ. Filled out from reference TRBV7-8 and TRBJ2-5, the complete variable domain reads GAGVSQSPRYKVAKRGQDVALRCDPISGHVSLFWYQQALGQGPEFLTYFQNEAQLDKSGLPSDRFFAERPEGSVSTLKIQRTQQEDSAVYLCASSPRTSGKETQYFGPGTRLLVL.

This sequence joins TRBV19 and TRBJ1-1; 10 nucleotides match TRBD1. Per the germline V gene, CDR1 is LNHDA and CDR2 is SQIVND (reference sequence). The V gene end was trimmed by 4 bases and the J gene end by 5 bases; junction bases not matched to a gene: 7. The CDR3 covers 15 residues. The CDR3 is CASSRGDRGWTEAFF. The CDR3 region has the DNA TGTGCCAGTAGTAGGGGGGACAGGGGCTGGACTGAAGCTTTCTTT. Combining the CDR3 with reference TRBV19 and TRBJ1-1 gives the whole variable domain DGGITQSPKYLFRKEGQNVTLSCEQNLNHDAMYWYRQDPGQGLRLIYYSQIVNDFQKGDIAEGYSVSREKKESFPLTVTSAQKNPTAFYLCASSRGDRGWTEAFFGQGTRLTVV.

The rearrangement links TRBV7-9 to TRBJ2-7; 7 bases align to TRBD2. This CDR3 region has 17 residues. After removal of 2 bases from V and 5 bases from J, the junction contained 15 bases not matched to a gene. CDR1 is SEHNR and CDR2 is FQNEAQ in the germline V gene (reference sequence). The CDR3 DNA sequence: TGTGCCAGCAGCTTATACCCCCCATACGGGGGGAAGGACGAGCAGTACTTC. It translates to CASSLYPPYGGKDEQYF.

The genes are TRBV2 and TRBJ2-3; no clear D. V was clipped by 3 bases and J by 4 bases, with 5 bases between them. CDR3 length: 12 amino acids. Germline V CDR1 and CDR2: SNHLY, FYNNEI. The CDR3 DNA sequence: TGTGCCAGCAGTGACCGGGCAGATACGCAGTATTTT. This encodes CASSDRADTQYF.

This clone was detected only a few times. The chain carries TRBV6-5 and TRBJ1-2, with 7 bases matching TRBD1. The CDR3 sequence is 14 residues long. Germline V gives CDR1 MNHEY, CDR2 SVGAGI. V lost 0 bases to trimming and J lost 5 bases; unmatched junction nucleotides: 3. CDR3 protein: CASSYSTGRYGYTF. CDR3 DNA sequence: TGTGCCAGCAGTTACTCGACAGGGAGGTATGGCTACACCTTC.

This clone was observed a few times. The chain is built from TRBV7-8 and TRBJ2-2; TRBD2 is a possible D gene (5 bases). Germline V gene lookup returns CDR1 SGHVS and CDR2 FQNEAQ. V was pared by 5 bases and J by 5 bases, with 15 bases between. There are 15 residues in the CDR3. The CDR3, as DNA: TGTGCCAGCAGCCCGAAACAAGGCGGGACCGGGGAGCTGTTTTTT. Translating gives CASSPKQGGTGELFF.

CDR3 in amino acids: CASSKDRGSNQPQHF. The CDR3 bases are TGTGCCAGCAGCAAGGACAGGGGTAGCAATCAGCCCCAGCATTTT. This chain uses TRBV7-8 with TRBJ1-5; the match to TRBD1 covers 9 bases. The CDR3 is 15 residues long. Losses at the gene ends were 5 bases for V and 0 bases for J; bases not matched to a gene: 2. Germline V gene sequence: CDR1 SGHVS, CDR2 FQNEAQ.

This clone was detected only a few times. V and J are TRBV6-5 and TRBJ2-7; 9 nucleotides match TRBD2. CDR1 and CDR2 (germline): MNHEY, SVGAGI. This CDR3 is 15 amino acids long. V trimming: 0 bases; J trimming: 8 bases; junction bases outside the gene matches: 8. The CDR3 here is CASSYSAGGARKQYF. CDR3 nucleotides: TGTGCCAGCAGTTACTCGGCGGGGGGGGCCCGCAAGCAGTACTTC.

The chain recombines TRBV10-1 with TRBJ2-3; D unresolved. The CDR3 has 13 amino acids. Trimming took off 8 bases at V and 5 bases at J, with 14 bases between the two ends. Looked up from germline, CDR1 is WNHNN and CDR2 is SYGVQD (reference sequence). The CDR3 loop reads CASGGVFGDTQYF. CDR3 nucleotide sequence: TGCGCCAGCGGCGGCGTTTTTGGAGATACGCAGTATTTT.

The V call is TRBV11-3, the J call TRBJ2-1; 8 bases line up with TRBD2. From germline, CDR1 is SGHNT and CDR2 YENEEA. Unmatched junction bases numbered 8, after V lost 1 base and J lost 9 bases. CDR3 length: 15 amino acids. CDR3 loop: CASSLASGGRGEQFF. The CDR3 nucleotides are TGTGCCAGCAGCTTAGCCAGCGGGGGTAGGGGTGAGCAGTTCTTC.

The chain couples TRBV7-3 to TRBJ1-6, with D perhaps TRBD1 (6 bases). Trimming pared 7 bases from V and 8 bases from J, leaving 12 bases between. Per the germline V gene, CDR1 is SGHTA and CDR2 is FQGTGA. The CDR3 runs to 13 residues. CDR3 sequence: CASIEGVHSPLHF. CDR3 sequence (DNA): TGTGCCAGCATCGAGGGGGTGCATTCACCCCTCCACTTT.

The chain uses TRBV5-4 and TRBJ1-5; possibly TRBD1 for D (5 bases). Per the germline V gene, CDR1 is SGHNT and CDR2 is YYREEE (reference sequence). The CDR3 runs 14 residues. The germline V and J ends were trimmed by 0 bases and 1 base, with 5 bases remaining between them. DNA for the CDR3: TGTGCCAGCAGCTTGGACAGGAGCAATCAGCCCCAGCATTTT. This encodes CASSLDRSNQPQHF.

This chain joins TRBV6-5 and TRBJ1-1, with D unresolved. Between the trimmed V and J ends, which lost 7 bases and 1 base, there was a span of 13 bases. This CDR3 region has 14 residues. CDR1 and CDR2 (germline): MNHEY, SVGAGI. The CDR3 sequence: CASTQVAANTEAFF. The CDR3 bases are TGTGCCAGCACTCAGGTGGCAGCGAACACTGAAGCTTTCTTT.

This chain links TRBV19 with TRBJ2-7, with 8 bases fitting TRBD2. V lost 7 bases, J lost 6 bases, and 8 bases stayed unmatched. Germline CDR1 reads LNHDA; CDR2 reads SQIVND (reference sequence). The CDR3 extends over 13 amino acids. CDR3 nucleotide sequence: TGTGCCAGTACCCCCCGGGGGGGTGGCGAGCAGTACTTC. This sequence encodes CASTPRGGGEQYF.

With regard to this clone: Other DNA variants within this sample encode the same CDR3. This sequence joins TRBV5-1 and TRBJ1-6; D might be TRBD1 (5 bases). The CDR3 is 15 amino acids. Germline values: CDR1 SGHRS, CDR2 YFSETQ. V was trimmed by 0 bases and J by 6 bases, leaving 10 bases between them. Written as DNA, the CDR3 is TGCGCCAGCAGCTTGGGGCAGGGTGGTAATTCACCCCTCCACTTT. This codes for CASSLGQGGNSPLHF.

The rearrangement links TRBV9 to TRBJ1-5; weak D call: TRBD1 (5 bases). The CDR3 consists of 14 residues. Germline values: CDR1 SGDLS, CDR2 YYNGEE. Trimming left V 0 bases short and J 5 bases short, with 9 bases between. The CDR3 loop reads CASSVVVGDQPQHF. The CDR3 DNA reads as TGTGCCAGCAGCGTAGTGGTAGGGGATCAGCCCCAGCATTTT.

This clone has just one count. The chain couples TRBV15 to TRBJ1-3; 7 bases line up with TRBD1. The CDR3 has 17 amino acids. J was trimmed by 4 bases and V by 1 base; bases with no gene match: 10. Germline loops: CDR1 LNHNV, CDR2 YYDKDF (reference sequence). The CDR3 sequence: CATSRVKTGMGGNTIYF. The DNA of the CDR3 is TGTGCCACCAGCAGAGTAAAGACAGGGATGGGGGGAAACACCATATATTTT.

This chain joins TRBV2 and TRBJ2-5, with TRBD2 identical over 15 bases. The CDR3 loop spans 16 amino acids. With V trimmed by 6 bases and J by 5 bases, 7 bases remained unmatched. CDR1 is SNHLY and CDR2 is FYNNEI in the germline V gene. Written as DNA, the CDR3 is TGTGCCAGCAGGGCCGGGACTAGCGGGGGGCGGGAGACCCAGTACTTC. The encoded protein is CASRAGTSGGRETQYF. The whole variable domain, remainder taken from reference TRBV2 and TRBJ2-5, is EPEVTQTPSHQVTQMGQEVILRCVPISNHLYFYWYRQILGQKVEFLVSFYNNEISEKSEIFDDQFSVERPDGSNFTLKIRSTKLEDSAMYFCASRAGTSGGRETQYFGPGTRLLVL.

This chain connects TRBV7-3 to TRBJ1-1, with no clear D. V was shortened by 0 bases and J by 0 bases, with 8 bases between the two germline ends. Germline V gene lookup returns CDR1 SGHTA and CDR2 FQGTGA. The length of the CDR3 is 15 residues. The CDR3 reads CASSLTPDMNTEAFF. In DNA, the CDR3 is TGTGCCAGCAGCTTAACGCCAGACATGAACACTGAAGCTTTCTTT.

This chain joins TRBV11-2 and TRBJ1-2; D may be TRBD1 (5 bases). Germline CDR1 is SGHAT and CDR2 is FQNNGV. CDR3 length equals 11 residues. Trimming removed 4 bases at V and 12 bases at J, with 12 bases between. In DNA, the CDR3 is TGTGCCAGCAGCTCGGTACCAGGGAACACCTTC. Translating gives CASSSVPGNTF.

The rearrangement links TRBV7-9 to TRBJ1-1; tentative D call: TRBD1 (5 bases). The CDR3 is 16 residues long. V lost 3 bases and J 5 bases, leaving 19 bases between the germline ends. From germline, CDR1 is SEHNR and CDR2 FQNEAQ (reference sequence). The CDR3, as DNA: TGTGCCAGCAGCTTTGATCCGGAGGGGTTATGGACTGAAGCTTTCTTT. Translated, it gives CASSFDPEGLWTEAFF.

The gene calls are TRBV11-2 and TRBJ1-1; a possible D gene is TRBD1 (6 bases). V was trimmed by 3 bases and J by 2 bases, leaving 10 bases between them. There are 14 residues in the CDR3. Germline loops: CDR1 SGHAT, CDR2 FQNNGV. CDR3 residues: CASSFQGPNTEAFF. The CDR3 DNA reads TGTGCCAGCAGCTTTCAGGGGCCTAACACTGAAGCTTTCTTT. The full variable domain, completed using reference TRBV11-2 and TRBJ1-1, is EAGVAQSPRYKIIEKRQSVAFWCNPISGHATLYWYQQILGQGPKLLIQFQNNGVVDDSQLPKDRFSAERLKGVDSTLKIQPAKLEDSAVYLCASSFQGPNTEAFFGQGTRLTVV.